A selection of T cell receptor beta chains follows, all from one sample in a study of cytomegalovirus exposure and HLA in healthy donors. Clones were sequenced by immunoSEQ multiplex PCR, and TCRdb holds only the in-frame ones, with some missing. This table holds 250,000 to 350,000 clones, approximately 80% found once. The sequenced material came from PBMCs. Receptors originate from a girl aged 2-10 years in good health and CMV-seronegative. The CDR3 runs from the conserved cysteine through the conserved F or W. A D gene is named only where the DNA matches it firmly. Clone size is not always given. Where it is, it says once, few, many or a class for expanded clones.

j_gene,d_gene,v_gene,abundance,CDR3aa,CDR3nt
TRBJ2-7,-,TRBV7-3,-,CASSPKGGAGYEQYF,TGTGCCAGCAGCCCGAAAGGGGGCGCGGGGTACGAGCAGTACTTC
TRBJ1-2,-,TRBV7-9,-,CASSPGQNFYGYTF,TGTGCCAGCAGCCCAGGACAGAACTTCTATGGCTACACCTTC
TRBJ2-2,TRBD1,TRBV10-3,-,CAITLGLPGQGNTGELFF,TGTGCCATCACTCTTGGGTTACCGGGACAGGGGAACACCGGGGAGCTGTTTTTT
TRBJ2-3,TRBD2,TRBV7-9,-,CASRSSGRGGTDTQYF,TGTGCCAGCAGATCGTCGGGGCGGGGGGGCACAGATACGCAGTATTTT
TRBJ2-7,-,TRBV5-1,-,CASSPGSQNAYEQYF,TGCGCCAGCAGCCCCGGGTCCCAGAACGCCTACGAGCAGTACTTC
TRBJ2-7,-,TRBV4-1,-,CASSQALGSGTYEQYF,TGCGCCAGCAGCCAAGCATTAGGGAGTGGGACCTACGAGCAGTACTTC
TRBJ1-2,-,TRBV28,-,CASSLRDDGYTF,TGTGCCAGCAGTTTACGGGATGATGGCTACACCTTC
TRBJ2-7,TRBD1,TRBV5-1,-,CASSRQGAEVDEQYF,TGCGCCAGCAGCAGACAGGGGGCAGAAGTTGACGAGCAGTACTTC
TRBJ1-2,-,TRBV11-2,-,CASSFAGDGYTF,TGTGCCAGCAGCTTTGCCGGAGATGGCTACACCTTC
TRBJ1-6,-,TRBV7-9,-,CASSLGVQAGHHNSPLHF,TGTGCCAGCAGCCTAGGCGTTCAAGCGGGACACCATAATTCACCCCTCCACTTT
TRBJ1-5,-,TRBV2,-,CASSVVSANQPQHF,TGTGCCAGCAGTGTGGTGAGTGCGAATCAGCCCCAGCATTTT
TRBJ2-1,TRBD2,TRBV15,once,CATSSGTSGEQFF,TGTGCCACCAGCAGTGGGACTAGCGGGGAGCAGTTCTTC
TRBJ2-7,-,TRBV19,-,CASSAGGGARTFWYEQYF,TGTGCCAGTAGTGCTGGTGGCGGCGCGAGAACCTTTTGGTACGAGCAGTACTTC
TRBJ2-3,TRBD2,TRBV29-1,-,CSVVAGDPDTQYF,TGCAGCGTTGTAGCGGGAGACCCAGATACGCAGTATTTT
TRBJ1-2,-,TRBV28,few,CASSSGGQSNYGYTF,TGTGCCAGCAGTTCCGGTGGACAGTCTAACTATGGCTACACCTTC
TRBJ2-7,TRBD2,TRBV29-1,-,CSVGGQGLAGDYEQYF,TGCAGCGTTGGGGGACAAGGACTAGCGGGAGACTACGAGCAGTACTTC
TRBJ1-5,TRBD1,TRBV11-2,-,CASSGVRDRGMIGNQPQHF,TGTGCCAGCAGCGGGGTCCGGGACAGGGGGATGATTGGCAATCAGCCCCAGCATTTT
TRBJ1-4,-,TRBV5-1,-,CASSPGEATNEKLFF,TGCGCCAGCAGCCCCGGGGAGGCAACTAATGAAAAACTGTTTTTT
TRBJ1-2,TRBD1,TRBV20-1,-,CSAWTGFGYTF,TGCAGTGCGTGGACAGGGTTTGGCTACACCTTC
TRBJ1-5,TRBD1,TRBV5-6,-,CASSLGPLGGRNQPQHF,TGTGCCAGCAGCTTGGGCCCTTTAGGGGGCCGCAATCAGCCCCAGCATTTT
TRBJ1-1,-,TRBV5-1,-,CASSLLRGTGTEAFF,TGCGCCAGCAGCTTACTCAGGGGTACTGGGACTGAAGCTTTCTTT
TRBJ2-1,TRBD2,TRBV7-2,once,CASSWVAGGGSYNEQFF,TGTGCCAGCAGCTGGGTAGCGGGGGGAGGCTCCTACAATGAGCAGTTCTTC
TRBJ1-1,TRBD1,TRBV4-1,-,CASSQEQGAVGTEAFF,TGCGCCAGCAGCCAAGAACAGGGGGCGGTGGGCACTGAAGCTTTCTTT
TRBJ2-2,TRBD2,TRBV11-3,few,CASSLGSGVVNTGELFF,TGTGCCAGCAGCTTGGGTAGCGGGGTGGTGAACACCGGGGAGCTGTTTTTT
TRBJ1-6,-,TRBV7-9,once,CASSPPQNNNSPLHF,TGTGCCAGCAGCCCCCCCCAAAACAATAATTCACCCCTCCACTTT
TRBJ1-5,-,TRBV19,-,CASRTSRARNQPQHF,TGTGCCAGTAGAACCTCGCGGGCGCGGAATCAGCCCCAGCATTTT
TRBJ1-5,-,TRBV27,once,CASSFRVNQPQHF,TGTGCCAGCAGTTTTAGAGTAAATCAGCCCCAGCATTTT
TRBJ2-7,-,TRBV18,-,CASSHRVEEQYF,TGTGCCAGCTCGCACAGGGTTGAGGAGCAGTACTTC
TRBJ1-5,TRBD1,TRBV10-1,-,CASSPTGGVSNQPQHF,TGCGCCAGCAGTCCTACAGGGGGGGTTAGCAATCAGCCCCAGCATTTT
TRBJ1-1,-,TRBV19,-,CASNAPTGYMNTEAFF,TGTGCCAGTAACGCCCCAACAGGGTACATGAACACTGAAGCTTTCTTT
TRBJ2-7,TRBD1,TRBV10-2,-,CASRPRDRGPYEQYF,TGCGCCAGCAGACCCCGGGACAGGGGCCCCTACGAGCAGTACTTC
TRBJ2-5,TRBD1,TRBV7-8,-,CASSRTHGQGEETQYF,TGTGCCAGCAGCCGCACCCATGGACAGGGAGAAGAGACCCAGTACTTC
TRBJ2-7,-,TRBV7-6,-,CASSLVGADEQYF,TGTGCCAGCAGCTTAGTCGGAGCCGACGAGCAGTACTTC
TRBJ2-5,-,TRBV28,-,CASSLWGRGQTETQYF,TGTGCCAGCAGTTTATGGGGGCGGGGACAGACAGAGACCCAGTACTTC
TRBJ2-2,-,TRBV6-1,-,CASSGSVFTYTGELFF,TGTGCCAGCAGTGGATCAGTTTTTACCTACACCGGGGAGCTGTTTTTT
TRBJ1-1,-,TRBV7-9,-,CASSRWGGRLMNTEAFF,TGTGCCAGCAGCCGTTGGGGGGGGCGCCTCATGAACACTGAAGCTTTCTTT
TRBJ2-1,-,TRBV5-1,-,CASSPLRLPYNEQFF,TGCGCCAGCAGCCCCCTGAGGCTCCCCTACAATGAGCAGTTCTTC
TRBJ1-2,-,TRBV28,-,CASSSPGQTNYGYTF,TGTGCCAGCAGTTCCCCGGGACAAACTAACTATGGCTACACCTTC
TRBJ2-7,TRBD2,TRBV27,-,CASSSLTSGSYEQYF,TGTGCCAGCAGTTCATTGACTAGCGGCTCCTACGAGCAGTACTTC
TRBJ1-2,-,TRBV7-9,-,CASSGGGSGHNYGYTF,TGTGCCAGCAGCGGGGGCGGCTCAGGGCACAACTATGGCTACACCTTC
TRBJ2-5,TRBD2,TRBV25-1,-,CASSETGTSGETQYF,TGTGCCAGCAGCGAGACCGGGACTAGCGGCGAGACCCAGTACTTC
TRBJ1-2,-,TRBV9,-,CASSVGRTANYGYTF,TGTGCCAGCAGCGTTGGGAGGACGGCTAACTATGGCTACACCTTC
TRBJ1-3,-,TRBV5-1,once,CASSLGHAGNTIYF,TGCGCCAGCAGCTTGGGACACGCCGGAAACACCATATATTTT
TRBJ1-1,-,TRBV5-1,-,CASSLWGDDTEAFF,TGCGCCAGCAGCTTATGGGGGGATGACACTGAAGCTTTCTTT
TRBJ2-1,-,TRBV29-1,-,CSVSAGRFWNEQFF,TGCAGCGTTTCGGCGGGCCGTTTTTGGAATGAGCAGTTCTTC
TRBJ2-7,-,TRBV27,-,CASSPAGGLYEQYF,TGTGCCAGCAGTCCCGCTGGAGGGCTCTACGAGCAGTACTTC
TRBJ2-6,-,TRBV19,-,CASSVRALTPLGANVLTF,TGTGCCAGTAGTGTCAGGGCTCTTACTCCTCTCGGGGCCAACGTCCTGACTTTC
TRBJ2-5,-,TRBV25-1,-,CASSKTRETQYF,TGTGCCAGCAGCAAGACTAGGGAGACCCAGTACTTC
TRBJ2-1,TRBD1,TRBV10-3,-,CAIRERTGRRLRNEQFF,TGTGCCATCAGAGAACGGACAGGGCGTCGATTGAGGAATGAGCAGTTCTTC
TRBJ2-2,TRBD1,TRBV7-9,-,CASSSRTGNTGELFF,TGTGCCAGCAGCTCTCGGACAGGGAACACCGGGGAGCTGTTTTTT
TRBJ1-2,-,TRBV28,-,CASSSPGMYGYTF,TGTGCCAGCAGTTCACCCGGGATGTATGGCTACACCTTC
TRBJ1-2,TRBD1,TRBV7-9,-,CASSLGTAYGYTF,TGTGCCAGCAGCCTAGGGACAGCCTATGGCTACACCTTC
TRBJ1-1,-,TRBV5-8,-,CASSLREGTGEVF,TGTGCCAGCAGCTTGAGAGAGGGGACGGGGGAAGTGTTT
TRBJ2-2,-,TRBV6-4,-,CASSDSGSTNTGELFF,TGTGCCAGCAGTGACTCCGGGTCCACGAACACCGGGGAGCTGTTTTTT
TRBJ2-5,TRBD2,TRBV27,-,CASSPRRGSNPGAGVRETQYF,TGTGCCAGCTCCCCCCGCCGAGGGAGTAACCCCGGAGCGGGGGTGCGAGAGACCCAGTACTTC
TRBJ1-2,-,TRBV6-1,-,CASSEALTRQQINYGYTF,TGTGCCAGCAGTGAAGCGCTTACGCGACAACAAATTAACTATGGCTACACCTTC
TRBJ2-1,TRBD2,TRBV6-4,-,CASSQYTSGSYNEQFF,TGTGCCAGCAGCCAGTATACTAGCGGGAGTTACAATGAGCAGTTCTTC
TRBJ2-7,TRBD1,TRBV5-1,-,CASRLWDRGRKQYF,TGCGCCAGCCGGCTTTGGGACAGGGGGCGTAAGCAGTACTTC
TRBJ1-5,-,TRBV7-2,-,CASSLGDQPQHF,TGTGCCAGCAGCTTAGGAGATCAGCCCCAGCATTTT